This TCR beta chain stems from a study of T-cell memory formation after mild COVID-19. Overall study: TCR clustering was largely donor specific. Notes on the study in general: Researchers report contracting CD4+ clones mostly in CM and EM, with CD8+ clones in EMRA.

The V gene end was trimmed by 0 bases and the J gene end by 4 bases; junction bases not matched to a gene: 4. The germline V gene encodes CDR1 SGHTA and CDR2 FQGNSA. CDR3 length: 16 amino acids. Note on this clonotype: Its antigen remains unidentified.

Amplification by 5'RACE using constant-segment primers produced TCR alpha and TCR beta cDNA libraries that carried sample barcodes and UMIs. TCRdb re-called the 5' RACE reads with MiXCR, one entry per CDR3 protein. The sample consists of 180,000 or so distinct CDR3 sequences, 16% of them appearing once. What was sequenced was PBMCs or a T cell subset sorted from them (not recorded which). The sequence was obtained from an adult woman who had mild COVID-19 (a few samples of this study predate the infection). Cell type and time point are not known. V usage is TRBV7-2 and J usage is TRBJ2-1, with 9 bases matching TRBD1. The CDR3 nucleotides read TGTGCCAGCAGCTTAGCTGCAGGGACAGGGTACAATGAGCAGTTCTTC. Translation: CASSLAAGTGYNEQFF.